This entry lists 6 T cell receptor beta chains sequenced from one sample in a study of blood T cell repertoires in COVID-19. Generated by immunoSEQ multiplex PCR, the TCRdb table keeps only in-frame clones and is missing some. The sample records roughly 100,000 clones, 81% being singletons. Input material: peripheral blood. The receptors were sampled from a woman in her 70s with acute or convalescent COVID-19.

With respect to this clone: Other DNA sequences from this sample encode an identical CDR3 as well. V usage is TRBV12-3 or TRBV12-4 and J usage is TRBJ1-1, with TRBD1 matching over 7 bases. This CDR3 region has 13 residues. V shed 3 bases and J 3 bases; nucleotides not matched to a gene: 1. CDR3 nucleotide sequence: TGTGCCAGCAGTTTGCAGGGGGACACTGAAGCTTTCTTT. Its protein product is CASSLQGDTEAFF.

The chain uses TRBV5-4 and TRBJ2-3; D is perhaps TRBD2 (6 bases). Per germline, CDR1 SGHNT and CDR2 YYREEE (reference sequence). This CDR3 has 14 residues. Trimming stripped 0 bases from V and 1 base from J, with 6 bases between. The CDR3 DNA reads as TGTGCCAGCAGCTTGGGCGGGGGCACAGATACGCAGTATTTT. Translating it yields CASSLGGGTDTQYF.

The V gene is TRBV5-1, the J gene TRBJ2-2, with 12 bases aligning to TRBD1. Germline V gene lookup returns CDR1 SGHRS and CDR2 YFSETQ. The CDR3 covers 17 residues. V trimming: 3 bases; J trimming: 6 bases; junction bases outside the gene matches: 9. CDR3 amino acids: CASSSQGQGASSGELFF. The CDR3 nucleotides are TGCGCCAGCAGCTCACAGGGACAGGGGGCGTCTTCCGGGGAGCTGTTTTTT.

This clone appeared a few times. The chain carries TRBV5-6 and TRBJ1-2; no clear D. In germline, CDR1 is SGHDT, CDR2 YYEEEE. The length of the CDR3 is 15 residues. V gave up 0 bases and J gave up 3 bases, with 12 bases separating them. The DNA of the CDR3 is TGTGCCAGCAGCTTGGAGCCCCGCGGGGACTATGGCTACACCTTC. It specifies CASSLEPRGDYGYTF.

This clone was detected only a few times. The V and J genes are TRBV11-2 and TRBJ2-5, with 8 positions matching TRBD1. CDR3 length equals 16 residues. V dropped 1 base and J dropped 1; count of bases not matched to a gene: 5. Germline V lookup: CDR1 SGHAT, CDR2 FQNNGV. CDR3 DNA sequence: TGTGCCAGCAGCTTAGCACAGGGGGGAATCCAAGAGACCCAGTACTTC. Translation: CASSLAQGGIQETQYF.

The chain couples TRBV28 to TRBJ2-7, with 7 bases identical to TRBD2. Losses at the gene ends were 6 bases for V and 2 bases for J; bases not matched to a gene: 7. CDR3 size: 14 residues. Germline V gene lookup returns CDR1 MDHEN and CDR2 SYDVKM. The CDR3 region is CASSSPGRTYEQYF. The DNA of the CDR3 is TGTGCCAGCAGCTCCCCCGGGAGGACCTACGAGCAGTACTTC.